This T cell receptor beta chain was captured in a study of molecular identifiers for immune sequencing clone quantification (dated by TCRdb to the late 2010s). Some background on the complete study: In a replicate experiment, RNA from roughly 20,000 or 100,000 naive CD8 T cells was split into five aliquots, four of which were sequenced. The study was a methods study using CD8 T cells to benchmark molecular-identifier clustering-based TCR repertoire sequencing (MIDCIRS) and TCR RNA copy counting. Here is what the overall study found, with its caveats: Modeling gave about three recovered TCR RNA copies per cell versus about ten by digital PCR, implying approximately 30% capture efficiency. When barcode sub-clustering was omitted, TCR diversity was inflated by chimeric consensus sequences, with chimeras reaching as high as 47%. Spiked-in Jurkat TCR RNA equivalent to a single cell was reported to be detectable even among 850,000 to 1,000,000 naive CD8 T cells. In CMV-specific effector cells, clones with more than 20 RNA copies accounted for over 99% of molecules, whereas in naive cells such clones accounted for under 1%. Highly expanded clone sizes could be underestimated because identical TCR molecules may share a barcode.

This clonotype has only a few counts. This clone's antigen is unknown. No much larger clonotype is one base removed from it; base qualities were not supplied. Naive CD8 T cells were FACS-sorted as CD8+CD4-CCR7+CD45RA+ on a BD FACSAria II into RLT Plus buffer. For a sensitivity comparison, a portion of naive CD8 T cell RNA was divided equally between MIDCIRS and a Smart-seq2-style 5'RACE protocol. Enrichment of CD8 T cells was performed with RosetteSep CD8+ T Cell Enrichment Cocktail and Ficoll-Paque, after which ACK red cell lysis was carried out. Libraries were made using PCR. Instrument on record: Illumina MiSeq. The Qiagen AllPrep DNA/RNA kit was used to purify total RNA. Before analysis, reads from multiple sequencing runs of the same library were pooled. The paper's data handling went like this. Reads were retained only if their TCR constant sequence matched exactly, and those retained reads were trimmed to 150 nt and grouped according to their 12-nt molecular barcodes. Reads within each barcode group were sub-clustered using a 15% Levenshtein threshold, and quality-weighted consensus sequences were constructed for each RNA molecule. Non-functional sequences were discarded, and so were lower-count sequences lying one edit away from another sequence. Barcode sub-clusters with fewer than 20% of the maximum read count were removed, based on fitting two negative binomial distributions. The public reads were reanalyzed by TCRdb: fastp trimming at Q25, MiXCR alignment, in-frame beta chains only. CDR3 protein duplicates are merged, each entry listing the most common genes and DNA. In this record, the V and J calls reflect TCRdb's handling and not the investigators' own analysis. The sample records 15,000 to 25,000 distinct CDR3 sequences, 20% to 25% of which are singletons. The ten largest clones add up to about 6.4% of the sample.

Source material: naive CD8+ T cells from blood, with Jurkat cell RNA spiked in. The sample's cell subset or site label is to be understood as: FACS-sorted CD8+CD4-CCR7+CD45RA+ naive T cells. This sequence was found in a human donor in good health. Some libraries in this study had Jurkat cell RNA spiked in.

The CDR3 reads CASSPVPDTQYF. The DNA is as follows: TGTGCCAGCAGTCCAGTCCCAGATACGCAGTATTTT. The receptor chain draws on TRBV6-6 and TRBJ2-3, with the identity of the D gene unclear. Including cysteine and phenylalanine, the CDR3 has 12 amino acids. Only the CDR3 region is kept as DNA, spanning 36 bases read in frame from base 1. In the germline V gene (reference sequence), CDR1 corresponds to MNHNY and CDR2 to SVGAGI. V and J lose 5 bases and 4 bases, and a span of 7 bases separates them.